A selection of T cell receptor beta chains follows, all from one sample in a study of regulatory T cells. Repertoires were generated with immunoSEQ multiplex PCR, while TCRdb's copy carries only in-frame clones and drops some. This sample has approximately 37,000 clones, with around 89% found just once. Sequencing was performed on conventional CD4+ T cells sorted from blood. The receptors were sampled from a person between 18 and 35 years old with CD3G deficiency. CDR3s include the opening cysteine and the closing phenylalanine or tryptophan. Each record gives: J gene, V gene, D gene, clone size, CDR3 DNA, CDR3 protein. The D gene is left open where the match is weak. Only some rows state a clone size, as once, few, many or a class for expanded clones.

TRBJ1-1	TRBV6-4	-	-	TGTGCCAGCCCGCCCCGGGACATCTCGAGAACTGAAGCTTTCTTT	CASPPRDISRTEAFF
TRBJ2-6	TRBV19	-	-	TGTGCCAGTAGTACCGGGACCGACGGGGCCAACGTCCTGACTTTC	CASSTGTDGANVLTF
TRBJ2-2	TRBV7-2	-	-	TGTGCCAGCAGCTTACATCCCGTCGTCGGGGAGCTGTTTTTT	CASSLHPVVGELFF
TRBJ2-7	TRBV18	TRBD1	-	TGTGCCAGCTCATCAGGGACAGGTTCTTTGGAGCAGTACTTC	CASSSGTGSLEQYF
TRBJ2-3	TRBV7-9	TRBD1	-	TGTGCCAGCAGCTTAGGGGGGACAGACGAGTATTTT	CASSLGGTDEYF
TRBJ1-2	TRBV5-1	-	-	TGCGCCAGCAGCATCCACGGGGATGGCTACACCTTC	CASSIHGDGYTF
TRBJ2-1	TRBV28	-	-	TGTGCCAGCAGTTTACCGGGTCCTTACAATGAGCAGTTCTTC	CASSLPGPYNEQFF
TRBJ2-3	TRBV11-2	TRBD2	-	TGTGCCAGCAGCTTAGATCTAGCGGGGGGCACAGATACGCAGTATTTT	CASSLDLAGGTDTQYF
TRBJ1-2	TRBV19	TRBD1	once	TGTGCCAGTAGCCCGAGGACAGGGGTACATGGCTACACCTTC	CASSPRTGVHGYTF
TRBJ2-5	TRBV28	TRBD2	-	TGTGCCAGCAGGCGGGCAAGCGGGAGTGGCCTCGGGACCCAGTACTTC	CASRRASGSGLGTQYF
TRBJ1-5	TRBV28	-	once	TGTGCCAGCAGTTTACCCAATCAGCCCCAGCATTTT	CASSLPNQPQHF
TRBJ1-5	TRBV28	-	-	TGTGCCAGCAGTTTTAACAGGCGGAATCAGCCCCAGCATTTT	CASSFNRRNQPQHF
TRBJ2-1	TRBV5-1	TRBD2	-	TGCGCCAGCAGCTACCTAGCGGGAGGGCGGGGTGAGCAGTTCTTC	CASSYLAGGRGEQFF
TRBJ2-3	TRBV6-1	-	-	TGTGCCAGCAGGTTGGGAGATACGCAGTATTTT	CASRLGDTQYF
TRBJ2-3	TRBV28	-	-	TGTGCCAGCAGTAGATTCCGAACAGATACGCAGTATTTT	CASSRFRTDTQYF
TRBJ2-1	TRBV5-1	-	-	TGCGCCAGCAGCCTCCCGGGGAATGAGCAGTTCTTC	CASSLPGNEQFF
TRBJ1-1	TRBV6-1	TRBD1	-	TGTGCCAGCAGTTTTGGGACAGGGGGGTCCGTTCGCGCTTTCTTT	CASSFGTGGSVRAFF
TRBJ2-7	TRBV6-1	-	-	TGTGCCAGCAGTGAAGCGAGCTACGAGCAGTACTTC	CASSEASYEQYF
TRBJ1-2	TRBV10-2	TRBD1	-	TGCGCCAGCAGGGGGACAGACCCTCCCTATGGCTACACCTTC	CASRGTDPPYGYTF
TRBJ2-7	TRBV18	-	-	TGTGCCAGCTCACCGGTAGTTAGCTACGAGCAGTACTTC	CASSPVVSYEQYF
TRBJ1-4	TRBV6-1	-	-	TGTGCCAGCAGTGACTCGAGCAGTAATGAAAAACTGTTTTTT	CASSDSSSNEKLFF
TRBJ2-7	TRBV28	-	-	TGTGCCAGCAGTTTTTCGCTTTCCGGCTACGAGCAGTACTTC	CASSFSLSGYEQYF